This TCR beta chain was recorded in a study of blood T cell repertoires in COVID-19. Study details: Sites in the United States, Italy and Spain provided acute and convalescent COVID-19 samples.

This clone was seen once. In the authors' workflow: Amplification of reference gene primers provided the estimated nucleated cell counts. Generated by immunoSEQ multiplex PCR, the TCRdb table keeps only in-frame clones and is missing some. From that table come the V and J calls and clone size; the DNA was used to work out D and trimming. The profile covers around 320,000 clones, with almost 90% appearing a single time and 3.5% to 4.5% taken by the ten largest. This CDR3 has 11 amino acids. Germline V gene lookup returns CDR1 DFQATT and CDR2 SNEGSKA (reference sequence). The V end lost 6 bases, the J end lost 7 bases, and 10 bases lay between the germline ends. Living in about 25 US areas, the participants were between about 18 and 90 years of age. Cohort placement rested on clinical history that participants reported themselves.

The sample taken for sequencing was PBMCs or T cells enriched from blood (not recorded which). This TCR was recovered from a woman aged 18-35 years with acute COVID-19. This chain connects TRBV20-1 to TRBJ2-1; the D is unclear. In DNA, the CDR3 is TGCAGTGCCCAGAGGCGTAATGAGCAGTTCTTC. Translated: CSAQRRNEQFF.